This TCR beta chain was identified in a study of control samples from healthy donors and cancer patients. Measured with immunoSEQ multiplex PCR; TCRdb has only the in-frame clones, and not every one. Among roughly 120,000 clones, around 89% were seen once, and the ten largest hold 30% to 40%. Germline lookup yields CDR1 LNHDA and CDR2 SQIVND (reference sequence). V lost 5 bases and J lost 9; bases outside the gene matches: 4. The CDR3 has 14 residues. This clone was observed a few times. This sequence joins TRBV19 and TRBJ1-6; 10 bases are a match to TRBD1. Input material: blood. This sequence originates from a man aged 45-65 years in good health. The CDR3 reads CASSDRGLISPLHF. CDR3 nucleotide sequence: TGTGCCAGTAGTGACAGGGGGCTGATTTCACCCCTCCACTTT.